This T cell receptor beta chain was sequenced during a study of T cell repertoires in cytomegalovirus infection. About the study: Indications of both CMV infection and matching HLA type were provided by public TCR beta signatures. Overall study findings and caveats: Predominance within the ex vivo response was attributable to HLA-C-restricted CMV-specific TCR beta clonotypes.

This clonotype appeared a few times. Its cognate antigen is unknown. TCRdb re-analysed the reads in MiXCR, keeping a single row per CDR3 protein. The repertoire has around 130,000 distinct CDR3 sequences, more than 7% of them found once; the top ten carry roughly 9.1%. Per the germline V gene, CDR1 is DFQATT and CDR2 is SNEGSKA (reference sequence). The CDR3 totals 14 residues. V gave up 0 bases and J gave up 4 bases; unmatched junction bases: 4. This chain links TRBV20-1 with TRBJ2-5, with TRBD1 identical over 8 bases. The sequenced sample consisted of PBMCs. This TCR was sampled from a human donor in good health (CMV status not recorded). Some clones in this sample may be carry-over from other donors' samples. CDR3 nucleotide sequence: TGCAGTGCTAGAGATCCAGGGGGCCGAGAGACCCAGTACTTC. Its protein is CSARDPGGRETQYF.